This paragraph covers one T cell receptor (beta chain) sequence. The CDR3 runs 13 residues. V lost 4 bases and J 4 bases, leaving 13 bases between the germline ends. The germline gives CDR1 GTSNPN, CDR2 SVGIG (reference sequence). This entry comes from a study of technical replicates of blood from a handful of donors. Produced via immunoSEQ multiplex PCR; TCRdb's table is partial and in-frame only. The sample gives about 81,000 clones, 75% to 85% of which show up once; around 4% is in the top ten. This sequence joins TRBV30 and TRBJ1-1; no clear D gene. The source material was PBMCs. This sequence was found in a human donor in good health. Some clones in this sample may be carry-over from other donors' samples. In DNA form, the CDR3 reads TGTGCCTGGACGGGTGGCGAAGGCACTGAAGCTTTCTTT. Translating it yields CAWTGGEGTEAFF.